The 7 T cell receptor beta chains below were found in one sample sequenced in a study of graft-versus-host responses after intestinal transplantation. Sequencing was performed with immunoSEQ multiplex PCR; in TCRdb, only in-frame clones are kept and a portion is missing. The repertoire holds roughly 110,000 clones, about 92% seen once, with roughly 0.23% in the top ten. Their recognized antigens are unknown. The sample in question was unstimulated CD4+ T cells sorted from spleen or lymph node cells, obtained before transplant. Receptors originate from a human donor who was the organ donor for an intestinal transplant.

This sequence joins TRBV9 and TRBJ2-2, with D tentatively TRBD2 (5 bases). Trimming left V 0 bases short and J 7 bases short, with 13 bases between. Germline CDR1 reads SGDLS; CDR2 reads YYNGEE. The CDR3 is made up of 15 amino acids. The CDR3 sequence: CASSVGLAVVGELFF. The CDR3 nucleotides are TGTGCCAGCAGCGTAGGTCTAGCCGTCGTCGGGGAGCTGTTTTTT.

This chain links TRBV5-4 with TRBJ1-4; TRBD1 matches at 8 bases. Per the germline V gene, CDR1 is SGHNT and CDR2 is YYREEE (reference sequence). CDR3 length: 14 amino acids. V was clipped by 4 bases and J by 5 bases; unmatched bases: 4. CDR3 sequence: CASSVDRANEKLFF. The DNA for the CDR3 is TGTGCCAGCAGCGTGGACAGGGCGAATGAAAAACTGTTTTTT.

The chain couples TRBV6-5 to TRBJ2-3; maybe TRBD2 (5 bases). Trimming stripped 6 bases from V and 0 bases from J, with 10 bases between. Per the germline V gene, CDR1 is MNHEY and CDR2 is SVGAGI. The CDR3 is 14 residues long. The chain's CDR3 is CASRLWTSTDTQYF. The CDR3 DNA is TGTGCCAGCAGGTTGTGGACTAGCACAGATACGCAGTATTTT.

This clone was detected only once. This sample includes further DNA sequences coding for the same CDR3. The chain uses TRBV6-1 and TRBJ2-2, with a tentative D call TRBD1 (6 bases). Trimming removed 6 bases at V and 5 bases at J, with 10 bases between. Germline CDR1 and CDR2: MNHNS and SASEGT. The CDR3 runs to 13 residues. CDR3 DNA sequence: TGTGCCAGCAGCCGGGACACAACCGGGGAGCTGTTTTTT. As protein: CASSRDTTGELFF.

The CDR3 DNA is TGTGCCAGCAGCGTAACTAGCGGGGTCTCCTACAATGAGCAGTTCTTC. This translates into CASSVTSGVSYNEQFF. The rearrangement uses TRBV9 and TRBJ2-1; 10 bases are a match to TRBD2. The CDR3 sequence is 16 residues long. The J segment lost 0 bases and the V segment lost 1 base, leaving 1 base of the junction unmatched. The germline V gene encodes CDR1 SGDLS and CDR2 YYNGEE.

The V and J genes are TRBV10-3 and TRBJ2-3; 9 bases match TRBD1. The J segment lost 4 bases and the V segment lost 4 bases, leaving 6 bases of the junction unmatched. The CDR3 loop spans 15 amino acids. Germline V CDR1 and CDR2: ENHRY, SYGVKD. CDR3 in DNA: TGTGCCATCAGTGTTTCGGACAGGGGATCAGATACGCAGTATTTT. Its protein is CAISVSDRGSDTQYF.

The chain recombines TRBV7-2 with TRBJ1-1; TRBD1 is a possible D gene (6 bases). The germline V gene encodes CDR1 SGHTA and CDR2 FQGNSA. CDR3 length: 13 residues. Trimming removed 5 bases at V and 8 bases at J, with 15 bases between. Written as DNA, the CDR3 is TGTGCCAGCAGCCCCCCTGGACAGCCCGAAGCTTTCTTT. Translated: CASSPPGQPEAFF.